A single sample gave rise to the 17 T cell receptor beta chains below, sequenced in a study of identical twins. TCRdb used MiXCR to reprocess the 5' RACE reads, holding one entry per CDR3 protein. The profile shows 1,800,000 or so distinct CDR3 sequences, about 32% of them singletons. The sequenced sample was cord blood. These receptors all stem from a newborn girl in good health.

The count of this clonotype is one. The junction does not match germline at one end; this may be a read error. J is TRBJ2-1 and V is TRBV10-3; 9 nucleotides match TRBD2. The CDR3 spans 15 residues. Germline V gives CDR1 ENHRY, CDR2 SYGVKD. CDR3 coding DNA: TGTGCCGTCAGTGAGCGCGGGAGGGCCTACAATGAGCAGTTCTTC. Translated, it gives CAVSERGRAYNEQFF.

This clonotype was observed a few times. The chain employs TRBV4-1 and TRBJ1-2, with 8 bases that match TRBD1. CDR1 and CDR2 (germline): MGHRA, YSYEKL. This CDR3 has 15 residues. The junction had 8 bases not matched to a gene; V was cut back by 3 bases and J by 5 bases. The CDR3 DNA reads TGCGCCAGCAGCCACGCCGGGACAGGCCTATATGGCTACACCTTC. Protein sequence: CASSHAGTGLYGYTF.

The chain is built from TRBV20-1 and TRBJ1-2; D might be TRBD1 (5 bases). The germline V gene has CDR1 DFQATT and CDR2 SNEGSKA (reference sequence). The CDR3 length is 11 residues. Trimming pared 6 bases from V and 8 bases from J, leaving 13 bases between. The CDR3 spells CSAHAGSGYTF. The CDR3 DNA sequence: TGCAGTGCCCATGCAGGGAGCGGCTACACCTTC.

The rearrangement uses TRBV20-1 and TRBJ2-4; D is unclear. The ends were cut back, 6 bases at V and 0 bases at J, with 15 bases in the middle. This CDR3 has 15 residues. CDR1 DFQATT and CDR2 SNEGSKA come from the germline V gene (reference sequence). The CDR3 here is CSAPYQNLAKNIQYF. CDR3 bases: TGCAGTGCCCCATACCAGAATTTAGCCAAAAACATTCAGTACTTC.

The J gene is TRBJ2-5, the V gene TRBV12-3 or TRBV12-4; 7 nucleotides agree with TRBD1. V was clipped by 6 bases and J by 3 bases; unmatched bases: 13. The CDR3 loop spans 16 amino acids. The CDR3 is CASSPYLGTAEETQYF. Written as DNA, the CDR3 is TGTGCCAGCAGCCCATATTTGGGGACAGCAGAAGAGACCCAGTACTTC.

This rearrangement joins TRBV28 to TRBJ2-3; weak D call: TRBD2 (7 bases). This CDR3 spans 15 amino acids. Germline values: CDR1 MDHEN, CDR2 SYDVKM. Deletions cut 1 base from V and 4 bases from J, with 12 bases between. CDR3 loop: CASSLSGGLADTQYF. DNA of the CDR3: TGTGCCAGCAGTTTATCCGGGGGGCTGGCAGATACGCAGTATTTT.

The chain joins TRBV20-1 to TRBJ1-1, with D perhaps matching TRBD1 (5 bases). This CDR3 has 14 residues. Germline loops: CDR1 DFQATT, CDR2 SNEGSKA (reference sequence). Trimming cost V 6 bases and J 1 base, with 15 bases left between them. The CDR3 loop is CSASVGTANTEAFF. DNA for the CDR3: TGCAGTGCCAGCGTCGGGACGGCGAACACTGAAGCTTTCTTT.

The V and J genes are TRBV4-2 and TRBJ1-2; D is uncertain. V was trimmed by 0 bases and J by 0 bases, leaving 17 bases between them. CDR1 and CDR2 (germline): LGHNA, YNFKEQ. The CDR3 is 18 residues long. CDR3 DNA: TGTGCCAGCAGCCAAGATTCGGCAGGATCTACAGCTAACTATGGCTACACCTTC. This encodes CASSQDSAGSTANYGYTF.

This chain links TRBV28 with TRBJ2-3; D unclear. CDR3 length: 12 amino acids. V gave up 6 bases and J gave up 8 bases, with 12 bases separating them. The germline V gene has CDR1 MDHEN and CDR2 SYDVKM. The CDR3 nucleotides are TGTGCCAGCAGCCGATATCCCGGTACGCAGTATTTT. Translation gives CASSRYPGTQYF. The full variable domain, with the rest looked up from reference TRBV28 and TRBJ2-3, is DVKVTQSSRYLVKRTGEKVFLECVQDMDHENMFWYRQDPGLGLRLIYFSYDVKMKEKGDIPEGYSVSREKKERFSLILESASTNQTSMYLCASSRYPGTQYFGPGTRLTVL.

V and J are TRBV21-1 and TRBJ1-2; no DNA check was done on the table's D call, TRBD1. TRBV21-1 is recorded as a pseudogene. This CDR3 region has 18 residues. The DNA of the CDR3 is TGTGCCAGCAGCAATTATCCCGGGACAGGGGGCGATTACTATGGCTACACCTTC. Protein: CASSNYPGTGGDYYGYTF.

This clonotype turned up a few times. V is TRBV25-1 and J is TRBJ2-7; 8 bases map to TRBD2. With V trimmed by 4 bases and J by 3 bases, 14 bases remained unmatched. Per the germline V gene, CDR1 is MGHDK and CDR2 is SYGVNS. This CDR3 comprises 17 residues. The CDR3 here is CASSAGSGGLGFYEQYF. In nucleotides, the CDR3 is TGTGCCAGCAGTGCCGGGAGCGGGGGCCTTGGATTCTACGAGCAGTACTTC.

The V call is TRBV6-1, the J call TRBJ1-2; no clear D gene. Trimming shortened V by 2 bases and J by 5 bases, and 9 bases separated the two germline ends. CDR3 length: 13 amino acids. Germline loops: CDR1 MNHNS, CDR2 SASEGT. The CDR3 loop is CASSEMWGYGYTF. CDR3 nucleotides: TGTGCCAGCAGTGAAATGTGGGGATATGGCTACACCTTC.

Notes on this clonotype: This may come from a read error, since a much larger clone is one base off. J is TRBJ2-3 and V is TRBV10-3; 7 bases match TRBD1. The CDR3 runs 14 residues. CDR1 is ENHRY and CDR2 is SYGVKD in the germline V gene. Here the CDR3 DNA reads TGTGCCATCAGTGGACAGGGTCGCACAGATACGAAGTATTTT. Its protein is CAISGQGRTDTKYF.

This clonotype was picked up a small number of times. The V call is TRBV12-3 or TRBV12-4, the J call TRBJ2-3; TRBD2 aligns across 8 bases. The CDR3 sequence is 15 residues long. J gave up 6 bases and V 1 base, and 6 bases lay outside the gene matches. CDR3 nucleotides: TGTGCCAGCAGTTTAGATGTAGCGGGGAGGGATACGCAGTATTTT. Translation gives CASSLDVAGRDTQYF.

V gene TRBV19 combines with J gene TRBJ2-7; 7 nucleotides match TRBD1. The V and J ends lost 6 bases and 4 bases, in that order; junction bases with no gene match: 6. Germline V gives CDR1 LNHDA, CDR2 SQIVND (reference sequence). The CDR3 totals 13 residues. DNA for the CDR3: TGTGCCAGTAGCGCCGGCAGGGGGTACGAGCAGTACTTC. Encoded protein: CASSAGRGYEQYF.

This clonotype was seen more than once but under ten times. This chain links TRBV4-1 with TRBJ2-5, with D maybe TRBD1 (6 bases). The CDR3 is 18 amino acids. Germline V gene data show CDR1 as MGHRA and CDR2 as YSYEKL. V lost 0 bases and J 5 bases, leaving 22 bases between the germline ends. CDR3 in amino acids: CASSQDYRAGHPEETQYF. DNA for the CDR3: TGCGCCAGCAGCCAAGATTACAGGGCGGGTCACCCTGAGGAGACCCAGTACTTC.

This clonotype has more than one count but fewer than ten. This chain joins TRBV20-1 and TRBJ2-3, with D perhaps matching TRBD2 (7 bases). This CDR3 is 15 amino acids long. Trimming pared 5 bases from V and 2 bases from J, leaving 17 bases between. From germline, CDR1 is DFQATT and CDR2 SNEGSKA (reference sequence). The CDR3, as DNA: TGCAGTGCTGGGGGGGCGGGAGAGCACACAGATACGCAGTATTTT. Encoded protein: CSAGGAGEHTDTQYF.